One sample yielded the 27 T cell receptor beta chains listed below, sequenced in a study of beta chain features in type 1 diabetes. Reverse transcription of all isolated RNA meant that expressed TCRB transcripts were sequenced. Assay used: immunoSEQ multiplex PCR; TCRdb lists only in-frame clones, some missing. The data hold under 450,000 clones, with around 14% observed a single time. Sequences were obtained from naive CD4+ T cells from blood. All receptors come from a man aged 25-45 years in good health.

This clone was seen a few times. The V gene is TRBV25-1, the J gene TRBJ1-1; D ambiguous. V was pared by 1 base and J by 1 base, with 7 bases between. Germline V gene data show CDR1 as MGHDK and CDR2 as SYGVNS. The CDR3 spans 14 residues. The CDR3 sequence is CASSESGTNTEAFF. The CDR3 region has the DNA TGTGCCAGCAGTGAATCGGGCACGAACACTGAAGCTTTCTTT. The variable domain in full, completed from reference TRBV25-1 and TRBJ1-1, reads EADIYQTPRYLVIGTGKKITLECSQTMGHDKMYWYQQDPGMELHLIHYSYGVNSTEKGDLSSESTVSRIRTEHFPLTLESARPSHTSQYLCASSESGTNTEAFFGQGTRLTVV.

This clone showed up just a few times. The chain employs TRBV9 and TRBJ2-5; perhaps TRBD2 as D (5 bases). This CDR3 contains 15 residues. Germline V lookup: CDR1 SGDLS, CDR2 YYNGEE. Between the trimmed V and J ends, which lost 0 bases and 0 bases, there was a span of 9 bases. The CDR3 region has the DNA TGTGCCAGCAGCGTAGGACACGGGAACCAAGAGACCCAGTACTTC. It specifies CASSVGHGNQETQYF.

This chain links TRBV27 with TRBJ2-3; 10 bases map to TRBD2. The CDR3 sequence is 15 residues long. Germline-derived CDR1 and CDR2 are MNHEY and SMNVEV (reference sequence). J was trimmed by 2 bases and V by 4 bases; bases with no gene match: 3. The CDR3 reads CASSSGLAVTDTQYF. CDR3 nucleotide sequence: TGTGCCAGCAGTTCCGGACTAGCGGTCACAGATACGCAGTATTTT.

V and J are TRBV6-5 and TRBJ1-1, with no clear D. V shed 4 bases and J shed 9 bases, with 9 bases lying between them. Germline V lookup: CDR1 MNHEY, CDR2 SVGAGI. CDR3 length equals 11 residues. CDR3 region: CASSLGGKAFF. The CDR3 DNA reads TGTGCCAGCAGTTTAGGAGGAAAAGCTTTCTTT.

This clone was seen a handful of times. The V call is TRBV21-1, the J call TRBJ2-3; TRBD2 is taken as the D call from the table, unchecked against the DNA. TRBV21-1 is recorded as a pseudogene. The CDR3 is 16 amino acids. CDR3 residues: CASSKDEEPSTDTQYF. Here the CDR3 DNA reads TGTGCCAGCAGCAAAGATGAGGAGCCAAGCACAGATACGCAGTATTTT.

This clone turned up a few times. The CDR3: CASSLPGQGRGYF. DNA of the CDR3: TGTGCCAGCAGTTTACCTGGACAGGGGAGGGGGTACTTC. V gene TRBV28 combines with J gene TRBJ2-4; 9 bases are shared with TRBD1. V lost 2 bases and J lost 15; bases outside the gene matches: 8. CDR1 and CDR2 (germline): MDHEN, SYDVKM. This CDR3 has 13 residues.

This clone was observed a handful of times. This rearrangement joins TRBV9 to TRBJ2-3; D gene uncertain. The CDR3 is 16 residues long. Germline V gene lookup returns CDR1 SGDLS and CDR2 YYNGEE. The V end was cut by 1 base, the J end by 0 bases, with 12 bases between. CDR3 amino acids: CASSVFDKSSTDTQYF. CDR3 DNA sequence: TGTGCCAGCAGCGTATTCGATAAATCTAGCACAGATACGCAGTATTTT.

Only a few counts were recorded for this clone. The rearrangement links TRBV29-1 to TRBJ2-2, with TRBD1 matching 7 bases. The CDR3 contains 15 residues. Germline V gene data show CDR1 as SQVTM and CDR2 as ANQGSEA. V was clipped by 7 bases and J by 5 bases; unmatched bases: 13. The CDR3 here is CSGTKGAGRTGELFF. The DNA for the CDR3 is TGCAGCGGGACGAAGGGGGCAGGTCGGACCGGGGAGCTGTTTTTT.

This clone came up a few times. The chain uses TRBV7-2 and TRBJ2-1, with D maybe TRBD1 (6 bases). The CDR3 is made up of 14 amino acids. Per the germline V gene, CDR1 is SGHTA and CDR2 is FQGNSA. The V end was cut by 7 bases, the J end by 8 bases, with 18 bases between. CDR3 sequence: CASTLDSPLDEQFF. CDR3 coding DNA: TGTGCCAGCACCCTGGACAGCCCCTTGGATGAGCAGTTCTTC.

This clone was counted only a few times. Here the CDR3 DNA reads TGCGCCAGCAGCGGATTCACAAACTCCTACGAGCAGTACGTC. Translation: CASSGFTNSYEQYV. The gene calls are TRBV5-1 and TRBJ2-7; D gene ambiguous. Trimming cost V 4 bases and J 0 bases, with 11 bases left between them. Germline V gives CDR1 SGHRS, CDR2 YFSETQ. There are 14 residues in the CDR3.

As DNA, the CDR3 is TGTGCCAGCAGCGGACAGGGCAATCAGCCCCAGCATTTT. Translation gives CASSGQGNQPQHF. The rearrangement joins TRBV7-9 to TRBJ1-5; 7 bases fit TRBD1. V shed 5 bases and J 2 bases; nucleotides not matched to a gene: 0. This CDR3 is built from 13 residues. Germline V gives CDR1 SEHNR, CDR2 FQNEAQ (reference sequence).

The J gene is TRBJ2-2, the V gene TRBV7-6, with unresolved D. Trimming pared 3 bases from V and 4 bases from J, leaving 9 bases between. This CDR3 contains 14 residues. Germline CDR1 and CDR2: SGHVS and FNYEAQ. The CDR3: CASSLALGTGELFF. The DNA of the CDR3 is TGTGCCAGCAGCTTGGCACTCGGCACCGGGGAGCTGTTTTTT.

The rearrangement joins TRBV29-1 to TRBJ2-5; the match to TRBD2 covers 7 bases. V lost 4 bases to trimming and J lost 4 bases; unmatched junction nucleotides: 9. Germline CDR1 reads SQVTM; CDR2 reads ANQGSEA. This CDR3 has 14 amino acids. The CDR3 protein is CSVAGGGWGETQYF. The CDR3 DNA sequence: TGCAGCGTTGCCGGGGGAGGGTGGGGAGAGACCCAGTACTTC.

This clone was observed a handful of times. The chain carries TRBV14 and TRBJ1-1; possible D gene TRBD1, 5 bases. Germline CDR1 and CDR2: SGHDN and FVKESK. V lost 0 bases, J lost 6 bases, and 14 bases lay in between. The CDR3 contains 15 residues. The CDR3 DNA is TGTGCCAGCAGCCAAGACCACGGGGGTGGGGCTGAAGCTTTCTTT. Protein: CASSQDHGGGAEAFF.

This chain connects TRBV28 to TRBJ2-7; 8 positions agree with TRBD1. The CDR3 contains 14 residues. The trim removed 2 bases at V and 9 bases at J, leaving 9 bases unmatched. CDR1 and CDR2 from the germline V gene are MDHEN and SYDVKM. CDR3 DNA: TGTGCCAGCAGTTTACTAGGACAGGGTCGCCCGCAGTACTTC. Its protein is CASSLLGQGRPQYF.

The chain is built from TRBV9 and TRBJ1-1; the match to TRBD1 covers 8 bases. The length of the CDR3 is 13 residues. Germline V lookup: CDR1 SGDLS, CDR2 YYNGEE. V trimming: 3 bases; J trimming: 3 bases; junction bases outside the gene matches: 1. CDR3 DNA sequence: TGTGCCAGCAGCGCACAGGGGGACACTGAAGCTTTCTTT. It is translated as CASSAQGDTEAFF.

The J gene is TRBJ1-1, the V gene TRBV13, with 9 bases matching TRBD1. CDR1 is PRHDT and CDR2 is FYEKMQ in the germline V gene (reference sequence). The CDR3 runs 15 residues. The J segment lost 0 bases and the V segment lost 3 bases, leaving 2 bases of the junction unmatched. As DNA, the CDR3 is TGTGCCAGCAGCTTCAGGACAGGGGTGAACACTGAAGCTTTCTTT. Encoded protein: CASSFRTGVNTEAFF.

This clone was recorded a few times. CDR3 DNA: TGTGCCAGCAGCGTTTATCAGGGCCCTCCTAGCACAGATACGCAGTATTTT. It yields the protein CASSVYQGPPSTDTQYF. The rearrangement joins TRBV9 to TRBJ2-3; D possibly corresponds to TRBD1 (5 bases). V lost 2 bases to trimming and J lost 0 bases, with 16 bases between them. The CDR3 length is 17 residues. Looked up from germline, CDR1 is SGDLS and CDR2 is YYNGEE.

This sequence joins TRBV9 and TRBJ2-1; TRBD1 matches at 7 bases. Trimming took 0 bases from V and 10 from J; bases not matched to a gene: 16. The CDR3 runs 17 residues. Germline CDR1 is SGDLS and CDR2 is YYNGEE. The CDR3 protein is CASSVGPDALGGQEQFF. The CDR3, as DNA: TGTGCCAGCAGCGTAGGCCCCGATGCGCTAGGGGGCCAAGAGCAGTTCTTC.

The CDR3: CASSHGDRAQETQYF. In DNA, the CDR3 is TGCGCCAGCAGCCATGGCGACAGGGCTCAAGAGACCCAGTACTTC. The V call is TRBV4-3, the J call TRBJ2-5; 7 nucleotides align to TRBD1. Looked up from germline, CDR1 is LGHNA and CDR2 is YSLEER. This CDR3 contains 15 residues. The trim removed 3 bases at V and 2 bases at J, leaving 6 bases unmatched.

The chain recombines TRBV14 with TRBJ1-3; 10 bases are a match to TRBD1. Germline V gene sequence: CDR1 SGHDN, CDR2 FVKESK. The CDR3 loop spans 15 amino acids. The trim removed 3 bases at V and 5 bases at J, leaving 4 bases unmatched. DNA of the CDR3: TGTGCCAGCAGCCAGCGGACAGGGGGTAGAAACACCATATATTTT. Its translation is CASSQRTGGRNTIYF.

This rearrangement joins TRBV7-9 to TRBJ2-2, with D perhaps TRBD1 (5 bases). Germline CDR1 and CDR2: SEHNR and FQNEAQ (reference sequence). This CDR3 has 14 residues. V was clipped by 5 bases and J by 4 bases, with 11 bases between them. For the CDR3, the DNA is TGTGCCAGCAGCATGGCACAGGTCACCGGGGAGCTGTTTTTT. Protein: CASSMAQVTGELFF.

The chain combines TRBV7-2 with TRBJ2-3; D is perhaps TRBD1 (6 bases). The CDR3 is 12 residues long. Germline values: CDR1 SGHTA, CDR2 FQGNSA. V was trimmed by 10 bases and J by 4 bases, leaving 12 bases between them. The CDR3 nucleotides read TGTGCCACGAGAGGGGGTTCAGATACGCAGTATTTT. Translated: CATRGGSDTQYF.

This clone occurred a few times. This chain links TRBV5-6 with TRBJ1-2, with 9 bases aligning to TRBD1. CDR1 and CDR2 (germline): SGHDT, YYEEEE. V shed 4 bases and J 7 bases; nucleotides not matched to a gene: 5. The CDR3 covers 13 residues. CDR3 amino acids: CASSQGQGGGYTF. The CDR3 DNA follows: TGTGCCAGCAGCCAGGGACAGGGAGGTGGCTACACCTTC.

This clone was recorded a few times. The V and J genes are TRBV29-1 and TRBJ1-1; D gene uncertain. Per germline, CDR1 SQVTM and CDR2 ANQGSEA. V lost 0 bases and J 2 bases, leaving 10 bases between the germline ends. CDR3 length: 14 residues. In DNA form, the CDR3 reads TGCAGCGTTGAAGACAGATTCCAAAACACTGAAGCTTTCTTT. Amino acid sequence: CSVEDRFQNTEAFF.

The chain couples TRBV15 to TRBJ2-2, with D perhaps TRBD1 (6 bases). The CDR3 sequence is 14 residues long. Germline lookup yields CDR1 LNHNV and CDR2 YYDKDF (reference sequence). The germline V and J ends were trimmed by 6 bases and 1 base, with 9 bases remaining between them. The CDR3 protein is CATRRQENTGELFF. The CDR3 nucleotides are TGTGCCACCAGAAGACAGGAGAACACCGGGGAGCTGTTTTTT.

This clone came up a few times. The chain is built from TRBV5-1 and TRBJ2-1; D possibly matches TRBD1 or TRBD2 (6 bases each). CDR1 is SGHRS, CDR2 YFSETQ, per germline. V was clipped by 8 bases and J by 2 bases, with 14 bases between them. The CDR3 totals 14 residues. CDR3 DNA: TGCGCCAGTTCCAGGGGAGGCGCCTACAATGAGCAGTTCTTC. Translating it yields CASSRGGAYNEQFF.